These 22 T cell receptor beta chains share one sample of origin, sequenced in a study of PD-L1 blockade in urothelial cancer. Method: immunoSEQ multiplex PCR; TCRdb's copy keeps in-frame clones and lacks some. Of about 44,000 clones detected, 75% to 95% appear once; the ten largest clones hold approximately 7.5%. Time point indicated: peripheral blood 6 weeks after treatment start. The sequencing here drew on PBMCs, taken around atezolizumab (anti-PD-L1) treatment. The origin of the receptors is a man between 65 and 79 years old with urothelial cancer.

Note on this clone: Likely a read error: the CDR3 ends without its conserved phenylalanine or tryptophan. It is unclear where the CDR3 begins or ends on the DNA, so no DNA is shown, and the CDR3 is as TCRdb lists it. This chain's CDR3 is CASSGRGLTV. This chain links TRBV10-1 with TRBJ1-2; the table assigns TRBD1, which was not confirmed against the DNA. Germline V lookup: CDR1 WNHNN, CDR2 SYGVQD (reference sequence). The CDR3 has 10 residues if both end residues are counted.

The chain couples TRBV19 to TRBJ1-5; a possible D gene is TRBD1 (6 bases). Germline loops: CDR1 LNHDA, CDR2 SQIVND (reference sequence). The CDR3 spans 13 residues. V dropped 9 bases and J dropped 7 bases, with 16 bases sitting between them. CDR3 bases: TGTGCCAGGAAACAGGGAGCAGCCCAGCCCCAGCATTTT. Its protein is CARKQGAAQPQHF.

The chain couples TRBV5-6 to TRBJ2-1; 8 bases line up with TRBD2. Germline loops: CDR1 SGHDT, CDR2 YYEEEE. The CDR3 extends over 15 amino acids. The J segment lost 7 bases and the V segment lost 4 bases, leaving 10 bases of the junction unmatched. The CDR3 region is CASSRAGTRYNEQFF. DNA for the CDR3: TGTGCCAGCAGCCGAGCGGGGACTAGATATAATGAGCAGTTCTTC.

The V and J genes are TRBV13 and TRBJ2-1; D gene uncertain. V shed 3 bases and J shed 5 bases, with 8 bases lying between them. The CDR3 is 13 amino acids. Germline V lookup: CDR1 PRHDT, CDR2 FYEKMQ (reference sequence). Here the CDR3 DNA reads TGTGCCAGCAGCTTGCCAGTCAACAATGAGCAGTTCTTC. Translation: CASSLPVNNEQFF.

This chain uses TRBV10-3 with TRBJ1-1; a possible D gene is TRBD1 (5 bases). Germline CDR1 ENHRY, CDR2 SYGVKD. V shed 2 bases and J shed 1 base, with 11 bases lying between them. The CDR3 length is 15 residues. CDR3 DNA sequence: TGTGCCATCAGTGAGGTGACAGCTCAGAACACTGAAGCTTTCTTT. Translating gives CAISEVTAQNTEAFF.

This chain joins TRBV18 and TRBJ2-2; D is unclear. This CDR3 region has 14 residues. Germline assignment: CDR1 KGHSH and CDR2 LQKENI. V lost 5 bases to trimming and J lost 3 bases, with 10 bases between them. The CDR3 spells CASSTVPHTGELFF. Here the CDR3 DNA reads TGTGCCAGCTCAACTGTACCCCACACCGGGGAGCTGTTTTTT.

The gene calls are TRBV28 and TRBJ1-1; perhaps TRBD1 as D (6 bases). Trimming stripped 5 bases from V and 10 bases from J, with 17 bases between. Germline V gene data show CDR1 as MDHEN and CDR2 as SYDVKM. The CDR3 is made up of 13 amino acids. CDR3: CASSSTGKYGAFF. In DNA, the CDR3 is TGTGCCAGCAGTAGTACAGGGAAGTACGGAGCTTTCTTT.

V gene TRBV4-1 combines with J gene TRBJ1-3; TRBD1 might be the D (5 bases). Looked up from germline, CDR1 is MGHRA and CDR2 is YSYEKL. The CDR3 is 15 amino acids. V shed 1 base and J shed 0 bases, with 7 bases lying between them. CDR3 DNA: TGCGCCAGCAGCCAAGTGGACAACTCTGGAAACACCATATATTTT. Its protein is CASSQVDNSGNTIYF.

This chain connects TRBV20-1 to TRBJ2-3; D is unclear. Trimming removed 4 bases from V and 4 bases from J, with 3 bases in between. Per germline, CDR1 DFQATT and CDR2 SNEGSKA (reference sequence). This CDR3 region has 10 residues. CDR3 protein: CSAISDTQYF. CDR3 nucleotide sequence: TGCAGTGCTATATCAGATACGCAGTATTTT.

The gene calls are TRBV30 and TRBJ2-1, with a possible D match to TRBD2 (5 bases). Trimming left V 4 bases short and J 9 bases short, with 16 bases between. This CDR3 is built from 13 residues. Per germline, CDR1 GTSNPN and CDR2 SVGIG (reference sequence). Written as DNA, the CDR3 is TGTGCCTGGACCTGGGAGTCCAGCAGTGAGCAGTTCTTC. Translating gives CAWTWESSSEQFF.

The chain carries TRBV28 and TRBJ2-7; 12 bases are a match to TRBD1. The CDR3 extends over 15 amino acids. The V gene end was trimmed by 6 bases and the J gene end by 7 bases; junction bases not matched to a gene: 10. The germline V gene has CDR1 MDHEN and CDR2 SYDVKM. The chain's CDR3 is CASRSGTGGLGEQYF. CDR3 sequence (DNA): TGTGCCAGCAGATCCGGGACAGGGGGCTTGGGGGAGCAGTACTTC.

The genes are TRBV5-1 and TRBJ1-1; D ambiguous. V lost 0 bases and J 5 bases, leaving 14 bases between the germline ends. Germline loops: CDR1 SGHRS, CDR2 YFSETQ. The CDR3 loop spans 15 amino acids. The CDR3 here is CASSLAGTQTTEAFF. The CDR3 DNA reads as TGCGCCAGCAGCTTGGCCGGCACCCAGACAACTGAAGCTTTCTTT.

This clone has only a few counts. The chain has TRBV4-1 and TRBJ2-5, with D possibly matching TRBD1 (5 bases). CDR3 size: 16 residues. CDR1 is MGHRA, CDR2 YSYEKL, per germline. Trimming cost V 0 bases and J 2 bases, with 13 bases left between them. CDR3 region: CASSQDFDRRQETQYF. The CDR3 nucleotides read TGCGCCAGCAGCCAAGATTTCGACAGAAGACAAGAGACCCAGTACTTC.

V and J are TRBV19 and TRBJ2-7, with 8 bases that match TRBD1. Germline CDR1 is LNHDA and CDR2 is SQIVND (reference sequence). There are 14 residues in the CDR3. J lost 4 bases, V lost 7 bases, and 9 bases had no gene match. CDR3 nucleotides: TGTGCCAGTAAGAGGGAGACAGGGGTATACGAGCAGTACTTC. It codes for CASKRETGVYEQYF.

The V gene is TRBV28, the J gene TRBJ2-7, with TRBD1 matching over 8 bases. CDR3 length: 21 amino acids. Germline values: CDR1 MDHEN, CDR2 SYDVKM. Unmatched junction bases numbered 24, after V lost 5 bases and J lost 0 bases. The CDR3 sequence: CASSTDWTGTLLAKPSYEQYF. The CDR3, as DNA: TGTGCCAGCAGTACCGACTGGACAGGGACCCTTCTAGCGAAACCCTCCTACGAGCAGTACTTC.

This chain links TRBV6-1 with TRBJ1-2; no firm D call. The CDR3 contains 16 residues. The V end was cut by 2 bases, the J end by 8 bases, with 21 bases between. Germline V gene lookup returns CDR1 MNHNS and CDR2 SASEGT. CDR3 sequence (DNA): TGTGCCAGCAGTGAAAGATCTGGAATTGGGCCTTTAGGCTACACCTTC. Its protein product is CASSERSGIGPLGYTF.

The CDR3 nucleotides read TGTGCCAGCAGCCCGGTGGCGGGCACCTACAATGAGCAGTTCTTC. It translates to CASSPVAGTYNEQFF. This chain joins TRBV7-3 and TRBJ2-1, with D perhaps matching TRBD2 (5 bases). The germline V and J ends were trimmed by 5 bases and 2 bases, with 13 bases remaining between them. Germline V gene sequence: CDR1 SGHTA, CDR2 FQGTGA. This CDR3 spans 15 amino acids.

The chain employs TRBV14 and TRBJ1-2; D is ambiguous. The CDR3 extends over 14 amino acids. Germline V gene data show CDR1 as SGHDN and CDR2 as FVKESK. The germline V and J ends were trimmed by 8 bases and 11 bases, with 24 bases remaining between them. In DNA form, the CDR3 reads TGTGCCAGCGGCCTTGTGAGGGCGGCGGGAGGGTACACCTTC. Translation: CASGLVRAAGGYTF. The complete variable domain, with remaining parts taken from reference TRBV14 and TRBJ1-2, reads EAGVTQFPSHSVIEKGQTVTLRCDPISGHDNLYWYRRVMGKEIKFLLHFVKESKQDESGMPNNRFLAERTGGTYSTLKVQPAELEDSGVYFCASGLVRAAGGYTFGSGTRLTVV.

The CDR3 reads CASSSGQGQETQYF. The CDR3 bases are TGTGCCAGCAGCTCGGGACAGGGCCAAGAGACCCAGTACTTC. The J gene is TRBJ2-5, the V gene TRBV7-3, with 9 positions matching TRBD1. This CDR3 has 14 residues. The germline gives CDR1 SGHTA, CDR2 FQGTGA. V trimming: 4 bases; J trimming: 1 base; junction bases outside the gene matches: 1.

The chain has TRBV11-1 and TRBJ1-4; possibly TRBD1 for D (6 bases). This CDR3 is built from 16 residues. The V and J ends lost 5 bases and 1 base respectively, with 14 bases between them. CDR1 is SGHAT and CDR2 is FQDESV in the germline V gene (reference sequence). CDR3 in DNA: TGTGCCAGCAGCCCGACAGGAGTAGGAACTAATGAAAAACTGTTTTTT. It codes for CASSPTGVGTNEKLFF.

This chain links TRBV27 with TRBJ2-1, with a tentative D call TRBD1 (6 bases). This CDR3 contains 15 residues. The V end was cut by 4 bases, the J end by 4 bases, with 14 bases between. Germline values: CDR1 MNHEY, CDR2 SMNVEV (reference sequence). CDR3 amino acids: CASSSRQGQYNEQFF. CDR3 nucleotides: TGTGCCAGCAGTTCTCGGCAGGGACAATACAATGAGCAGTTCTTC.

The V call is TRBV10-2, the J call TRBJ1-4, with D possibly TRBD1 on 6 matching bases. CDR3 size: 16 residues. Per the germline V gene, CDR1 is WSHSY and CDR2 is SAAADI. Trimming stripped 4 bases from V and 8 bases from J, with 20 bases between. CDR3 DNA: TGCGCCAGCAGTGTATCGGGGGGCCCTACTGGAGAAAAACTGTTTTTT. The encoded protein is CASSVSGGPTGEKLFF.